The next 20 T cell receptor beta chains were all read from a single sample in a study of T cells in women clearing cervical HPV infection. Produced via immunoSEQ multiplex PCR; TCRdb's table is partial and in-frame only. The sample features tens of thousands of clones, with about 8.6% in its top ten. Sequenced input: blood buffy coat. The receptors were sampled from a woman between 18 and 70 years old with a cervical HPV16 infection that either progressed to CIN3+ or cleared (not recorded which).

Of note for this clone: Read data end 3 residues before the CDR3 end; the end is taken from the germline J gene. This chain connects TRBV19 to TRBJ2-7, with 8 bases aligning to TRBD2. The CDR3 sequence is 14 residues long. Trimming at V came to 1 base and at J to 3 bases, leaving 2 bases not matched to a gene. The germline V gene has CDR1 LNHDA and CDR2 SQIVND (reference sequence). CDR3 sequence reads: CASSIGAGGYEQYF. The sequenced CDR3 bases are TGTGCCAGTAGTATAGGTGCGGGAGGCTACGAG.

A word on this clone: Read data end 3 residues before the CDR3 end; the end is taken from the germline J gene. The chain employs TRBV7-3 and TRBJ2-7, with 14 bases aligning to TRBD2. The CDR3 is made up of 15 amino acids. CDR1 is SGHTA and CDR2 is FQGTGA in the germline V gene. With 3 bases clipped from V and 4 bases from J, the junction kept 2 bases outside the gene matches. CDR3 region: CASSLTSGGEYEQYF. The CDR3 bases that were read are TGTGCCAGCAGCTTGACTAGCGGGGGGGAGTACGAG.

Comment on this clone: The CDR3 is cut off 3 residues early in the read; its end comes from the germline J gene. This chain links TRBV20-1 with TRBJ2-3; tentatively, D is TRBD2 (6 bases). CDR1 and CDR2 from the germline V gene are DFQATT and SNEGSKA (reference sequence). V was trimmed by 6 bases and J by 4 bases, leaving 14 bases between them. This CDR3 contains 13 residues. The sequenced CDR3 bases are TGCAGTGCCCCGGGGGAACTAGCAGATACG. Translation: CSAPGELADT. The whole CDR3 protein reads CSAPGELADTQYF.

In regard to this clone: The CDR3 end is not reached by the read, which stops 3 residues before it; the germline J gene fills it in. The gene calls are TRBV11-3 and TRBJ1-1; D perhaps matches TRBD1 (5 bases). V was shortened by 5 bases and J by 6 bases, with 10 bases between the two germline ends. Germline V CDR1 and CDR2: SGHNT, YENEEA. The CDR3 contains 12 residues. The CDR3 bases that were read are TGTGCCAGCAGCCGGACAATCGCTGAA. It yields the protein CASSRTIAE. The full CDR3 reads CASSRTIAEAFF.

Concerning this clone: The read finishes 3 residues shy of the CDR3 end, and the germline J gene is used to complete it. The chain carries TRBV2 and TRBJ1-2, with a tentative D call TRBD1 (5 bases). Germline CDR1 and CDR2: SNHLY and FYNNEI. Trimming took off 4 bases at V and 3 bases at J, with 9 bases between the two ends. The CDR3 runs to 13 residues. CDR3 in amino acids: CASSGRRDYGYTF. The sequenced CDR3 bases are TGTGCCAGCAGTGGCCGCAGGGACTATGGC.

Notes on this clone: One end of the junction does not line up with germline, which may come from a read error. The read stops 3 residues short of the end of the CDR3; the missing end is completed from the germline J gene. Other DNA sequences from this sample encode an identical CDR3 as well. V usage is TRBV20-1 and J usage is TRBJ2-2; 8 positions agree with TRBD1. Germline V lookup: CDR1 DFQATT, CDR2 SNEGSKA (reference sequence). The CDR3 covers 14 residues. CDR3 amino acids: CSARDRGATGELFF. CDR3 bases read: TGCAGTGCTCGAGACAGGGGCGCCACCGGGGAG.

A remark on this clone: Germline and junction disagree at one end, which may indicate a read error. With the read ending 3 residues before the CDR3 end, the germline J gene is used to fill in that end. The chain has TRBV7-7 and TRBJ2-5; TRBD2 matches at 10 bases. In germline, CDR1 is SSHAT, CDR2 FNYEAQ (reference sequence). The CDR3 is 16 residues long. The sequenced CDR3 bases are TGTGCTAGCAGCCAAACAGCGGGGGGGTACCAAGAGACC. This sequence encodes CASSQTAGGYQET. The full CDR3 reads CASSQTAGGYQETQYF.

The CDR3 loop is CASSGGLGYEAFF. Incomplete CDR3 DNA: TGTGCCAGCAGCGGGGGACTGGGGTACGAA. The chain combines TRBV7-2 with TRBJ1-1, with D perhaps matching TRBD1 (5 bases). The CDR3 is cut off 3 residues early in the read; its end comes from the germline J gene. The germline CDR1 and CDR2 sequences are SGHTA and FQGNSA. This CDR3 has 13 residues.

A remark on this clone: With the read ending 3 residues before the CDR3 end, the germline J gene is used to fill in that end. The rearrangement links TRBV30 to TRBJ1-1; no reliable D call. The CDR3 is 12 residues long. Germline V gives CDR1 GTSNPN, CDR2 SVGIG (reference sequence). V lost 2 bases to trimming and J lost 4 bases, with 8 bases between them. The CDR3 spells CAWSKPGTEAFF. CDR3 bases read: TGTGCCTGGAGTAAACCAGGCACTGAA.

Frequency places this clone as medium-sized (0.01 to 0.1%). The CDR3 extends 3 residues past the end of the read, so its final part is completed from the germline J gene. This chain uses TRBV14 with TRBJ2-1; 12 nucleotides line up with TRBD1. Trimming at V came to 6 bases and at J to 8 bases, leaving 8 bases not matched to a gene. Looked up from germline, CDR1 is SGHDN and CDR2 is FVKESK. This CDR3 contains 15 residues. CDR3 region: CASRALGQGAHEQFF. The part of the CDR3 DNA that was read is TGTGCCAGCAGGGCCTTGGGACAGGGGGCCCATGAG.

With regard to this clone: From the germline J gene comes the end of the CDR3, since the read stops 3 residues before it. The chain combines TRBV19 with TRBJ1-1; D is perhaps TRBD1 (5 bases). V lost 5 bases, J lost 4 bases, and 14 bases lay in between. In germline, CDR1 is LNHDA, CDR2 SQIVND (reference sequence). The CDR3 loop spans 14 amino acids. The CDR3 protein is CASSPTGGGTEAFF. The part of the CDR3 DNA that was read is TGTGCCAGTAGTCCGACCGGGGGTGGCACTGAA. The complete variable domain, with remaining parts taken from reference TRBV19 and TRBJ1-1, reads DGGITQSPKYLFRKEGQNVTLSCEQNLNHDAMYWYRQDPGQGLRLIYYSQIVNDFQKGDIAEGYSVSREKKESFPLTVTSAQKNPTAFYLCASSPTGGGTEAFFGQGTRLTVV.

On this clone: The read ends 3 residues before the CDR3 terminus; that terminus is restored from the germline J gene. The chain links TRBV20-1 to TRBJ1-5; weak D call: TRBD1 (6 bases). The CDR3 extends over 16 amino acids. Trimming shortened V by 0 bases and J by 0 bases, and 12 bases separated the two germline ends. The germline V gene has CDR1 DFQATT and CDR2 SNEGSKA (reference sequence). Partial CDR3 DNA: TGCAGTGCTAGAGAGACAGGTCGGTATAGCAATCAGCCC. Amino acid sequence: CSARETGRYSNQP. The entire CDR3 sequence reads CSARETGRYSNQPQHF.

Concerning this clone itself: The read terminates 3 residues ahead of where the CDR3 ends, so the germline J gene completes it. The genes are TRBV7-9 and TRBJ2-7; 7 nucleotides match TRBD2. The CDR3 totals 15 residues. V trimming: 5 bases; J trimming: 6 bases; junction bases outside the gene matches: 13. Germline-derived CDR1 and CDR2 are SEHNR and FQNEAQ (reference sequence). CDR3 DNA (partial): TGTGCCAGCAGCCCCCAGGGAGGGCCTCTCCTCGAG. Protein sequence: CASSPQGGPLLE. The CDR3 reads in full as CASSPQGGPLLEQYF.

In regard to this clone: The read finishes 3 residues shy of the CDR3 end, and the germline J gene is used to complete it. The V and J genes are TRBV6-1 and TRBJ1-1; 7 nucleotides line up with TRBD1. The germline gives CDR1 MNHNS, CDR2 SASEGT. This CDR3 contains 13 residues. The V gene end was trimmed by 0 bases and the J gene end by 7 bases; junction bases not matched to a gene: 2. Partial CDR3 DNA: TGTGCCAGCAGTGAAGCCAACAGGGGTGAA. Protein product: CASSEANRGE. The CDR3 in full is CASSEANRGEAFF.

Regarding this clone: The CDR3 end falls 3 residues outside the read, so it is completed with the germline J gene. The chain is built from TRBV7-3 and TRBJ2-2; D possibly corresponds to TRBD2 (6 bases). Germline CDR1 reads SGHTA; CDR2 reads FQGTGA. The V and J ends lost 5 bases and 4 bases respectively, with 23 bases between them. This CDR3 has 18 residues. The sequenced CDR3 bases are TGTGCCAGCAGCCCCACTGGGCGCGGTGCGGGGCCCACCGGGGAG. It is translated as CASSPTGRGAGPTGE. The entire CDR3 protein is CASSPTGRGAGPTGELFF.

A remark on this clone: Read data end 3 residues before the CDR3 end; the end is taken from the germline J gene. The rearrangement joins TRBV2 to TRBJ2-3; D remains unclear. Germline V gene data show CDR1 as SNHLY and CDR2 as FYNNEI. Trimming removed 1 base from V and 0 bases from J, with 8 bases in between. CDR3 length: 15 amino acids. Incomplete CDR3 DNA: TGTGCCAGCAGTGAAGTCTACCCGAGCACAGATACG. It translates to CASSEVYPSTDT. The full CDR3 is CASSEVYPSTDTQYF.

This clone shows up as medium-sized by frequency. Read coverage stops 3 residues before the CDR3 terminus; the germline J gene supplies the remainder. The chain recombines TRBV29-1 with TRBJ1-2; 7 bases fit TRBD1. The germline CDR1 and CDR2 sequences are SQVTM and ANQGSEA. The CDR3 runs to 13 residues. The V gene end was trimmed by 4 bases and the J gene end by 6 bases; junction bases not matched to a gene: 8. CDR3 region: CSVARQGADGYTF. The CDR3 DNA, read in part, is TGCAGCGTTGCCCGACAGGGCGCGGATGGC.

Details on this clone: Read coverage stops 3 residues before the CDR3 terminus; the germline J gene supplies the remainder. The rearrangement links TRBV7-3 to TRBJ2-2; a weak D match, TRBD2 (5 bases). Germline values: CDR1 SGHTA, CDR2 FQGTGA. The V end lost 4 bases, the J end lost 8 bases, and 11 bases lay between the germline ends. This CDR3 contains 13 residues. The sequenced CDR3 bases are TGTGCCAGCAGCTCTCCGGGGTCGGGGGAG. This sequence encodes CASSSPGSGE. The entire CDR3 sequence reads CASSSPGSGELFF.

CDR3 protein: CASTPNVQGYTF. CDR3 DNA (partial): TGTGCCAGCACCCCAAATGTCCAAGGC. V usage is TRBV2 and J usage is TRBJ1-2; no clear D gene. The read is 3 residues too short to cover the CDR3 end, so that end is filled in from the germline J gene. CDR3 size: 12 residues. The germline V gene encodes CDR1 SNHLY and CDR2 FYNNEI.

Comments on this clone: Read coverage stops 3 residues before the CDR3 terminus; the germline J gene supplies the remainder. This chain links TRBV5-6 with TRBJ2-4, with no clear D. V dropped 4 bases and J dropped 7 bases, with 12 bases sitting between them. The germline CDR1 and CDR2 sequences are SGHDT and YYEEEE. The CDR3 consists of 13 residues. The sequenced CDR3 bases are TGTGCCAGCAGCCTTGTCTCGAGGAACATT. Protein product: CASSLVSRNI. The CDR3, in full, reads CASSLVSRNIQYF.